Here is one TCR beta chain with its context. This specimen belongs to a study of T cell responses to AZD1222 COVID-19 vaccine. TCRdb's copy holds only in-frame clones and misses some; the assay was immunoSEQ multiplex PCR. The data contain about 60,000 clones, around 83% of them singletons. Trimming cost V 4 bases and J 6 bases, with 15 bases left between them. In germline, CDR1 is MDHEN, CDR2 SYDVKM. The CDR3 is 14 amino acids. Sequenced here: peripheral blood, sampled on day 0 of MenACWY control vaccination. This receptor was obtained from an adult in good health. J is TRBJ1-1 and V is TRBV28; D remains ambiguous. In nucleotides, the CDR3 is TGTGCCAGCAGTTACACCGGGCTCCGTTCTGAAGCTTTCTTT. Translating gives CASSYTGLRSEAFF. The full variable domain, in which reference TRBV28 and TRBJ1-1 provide the parts outside the CDR3, is DVKVTQSSRYLVKRTGEKVFLECVQDMDHENMFWYRQDPGLGLRLIYFSYDVKMKEKGDIPEGYSVSREKKERFSLILESASTNQTSMYLCASSYTGLRSEAFFGQGTRLTVV.